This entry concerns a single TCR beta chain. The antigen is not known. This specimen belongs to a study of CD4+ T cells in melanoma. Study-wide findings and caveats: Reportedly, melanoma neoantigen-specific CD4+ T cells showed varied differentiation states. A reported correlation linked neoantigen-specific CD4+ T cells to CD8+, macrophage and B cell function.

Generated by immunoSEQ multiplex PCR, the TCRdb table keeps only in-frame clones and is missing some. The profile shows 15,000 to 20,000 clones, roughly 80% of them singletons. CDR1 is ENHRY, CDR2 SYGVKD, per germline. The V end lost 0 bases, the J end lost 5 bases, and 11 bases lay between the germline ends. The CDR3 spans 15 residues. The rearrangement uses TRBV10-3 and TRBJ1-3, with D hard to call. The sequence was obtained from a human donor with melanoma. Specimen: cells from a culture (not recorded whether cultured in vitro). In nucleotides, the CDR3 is TGTGCCATCAGTGAGTCGGCGGGGAATAGAAACACCATATATTTT. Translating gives CAISESAGNRNTIYF.